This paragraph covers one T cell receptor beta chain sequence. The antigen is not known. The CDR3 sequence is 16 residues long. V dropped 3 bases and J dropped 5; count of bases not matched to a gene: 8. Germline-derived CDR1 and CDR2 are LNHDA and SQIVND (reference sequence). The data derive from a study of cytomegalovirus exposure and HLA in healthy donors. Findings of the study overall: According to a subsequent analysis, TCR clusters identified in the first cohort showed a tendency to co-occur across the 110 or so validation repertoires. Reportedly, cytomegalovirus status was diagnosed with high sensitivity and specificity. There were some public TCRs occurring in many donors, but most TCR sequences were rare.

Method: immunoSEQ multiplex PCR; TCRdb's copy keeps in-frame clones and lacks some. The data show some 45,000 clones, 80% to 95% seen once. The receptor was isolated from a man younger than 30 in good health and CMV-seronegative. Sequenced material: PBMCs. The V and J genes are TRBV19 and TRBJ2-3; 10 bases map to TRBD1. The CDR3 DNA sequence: TGTGCCAGTAGTATCCGACAGGGGGCGTTGGTAGATACGCAGTATTTT. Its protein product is CASSIRQGALVDTQYF.